A single sample is the source of the 32 T cell receptor beta chains below, sequenced in a study of OX40 agonist ivuxolimab in advanced cancers. The data were produced by immunoSEQ multiplex PCR, yet TCRdb's version contains in-frame clones alone and is incomplete. The profile shows some 26,000 clones, 79% of them singletons. This specimen was CD4+ or CD8+ T cells sorted from blood, taken in a trial of the OX40 agonist ivuxolimab. Receptors were obtained from an adult with an advanced solid tumor such as melanoma, head and neck, liver or kidney cancer.

The table lists this clone with a count of one. The chain recombines TRBV19 with TRBJ2-7; D not resolved. This CDR3 has 10 residues. Trimming took 7 bases from V and 6 from J, leaving 7 bases between them. Germline V gene data show CDR1 as LNHDA and CDR2 as SQIVND (reference sequence). In nucleotides, the CDR3 is TGTGCCAGTACCCCCCCCGAGCAGTACTTC. Translation: CASTPPEQYF.

This sequence joins TRBV12-5 and TRBJ2-1; 9 bases are a match to TRBD1. CDR3 size: 15 residues. Germline CDR1 is LGHNT and CDR2 is FRNRAP. Unmatched junction bases numbered 7, after V lost 5 bases and J lost 5 bases. The CDR3, as DNA: TGTGCTAGTGGTGACGGACAGGGGACGAACAATGAGCAGTTCTTC. This codes for CASGDGQGTNNEQFF.

The chain combines TRBV7-8 with TRBJ2-5; D ambiguous. CDR3 length equals 12 residues. Trimming removed 5 bases from V and 5 bases from J, with 9 bases in between. Germline assignment: CDR1 SGHVS and CDR2 FQNEAQ. The CDR3 loop reads CASSRPSETQYF. The CDR3 DNA reads TGTGCCAGCAGCCGACCTAGTGAGACCCAGTACTTC.

This chain connects TRBV7-2 to TRBJ1-5; the D gene is possibly TRBD1 (5 bases). The CDR3 runs to 15 residues. The germline V gene encodes CDR1 SGHTA and CDR2 FQGNSA. The V end lost 5 bases, the J end lost 5 bases, and 16 bases lay between the germline ends. The DNA of the CDR3 is TGTGCCAGCAGCCGGACACCGGGAAAACATCAGCCCCAGCATTTT. It encodes CASSRTPGKHQPQHF. Full variable domain (rest looked up from reference TRBV7-2 and TRBJ1-5): GAGVSQSPSNKVTEKGKDVELRCDPISGHTALYWYRQSLGQGLEFLIYFQGNSAPDKSGLPSDRFSAERTGGSVSTLTIQRTQQEDSAVYLCASSRTPGKHQPQHFGDGTRLSIL.

The rearrangement uses TRBV5-6 and TRBJ1-4, with D perhaps matching TRBD1 (6 bases). V dropped 3 bases and J dropped 7 bases, with 13 bases sitting between them. The CDR3 covers 14 residues. Germline CDR1 is SGHDT and CDR2 is YYEEEE. The CDR3 sequence is CASSSGEGGEKLFF. The DNA for the CDR3 is TGTGCCAGCAGCTCAGGGGAAGGAGGTGAAAAACTGTTTTTT.

This clone was seen only a few times. V gene TRBV27 combines with J gene TRBJ2-3; a possible D gene is TRBD1 (6 bases). The V end lost 5 bases, the J end lost 6 bases, and 12 bases lay between the germline ends. The length of the CDR3 is 13 residues. The germline V gene has CDR1 MNHEY and CDR2 SMNVEV (reference sequence). The CDR3 region has the DNA TGTGCCAGCAGTCCACAGGGTCCCGATACGCAGTATTTT. It is translated as CASSPQGPDTQYF.

This rearrangement joins TRBV4-2 to TRBJ1-3; D ambiguous. CDR3 size: 16 residues. Germline values: CDR1 LGHNA, CDR2 YNFKEQ. Between the trimmed V and J ends, which lost 0 bases and 2 bases, there was a span of 11 bases. CDR3 nucleotide sequence: TGTGCCAGCAGCCAAGATCGGTGGATGACTGGAAACACCATATATTTT. Translating gives CASSQDRWMTGNTIYF.

V is TRBV11-1 and J is TRBJ1-2, with 9 bases lining up with TRBD1. Losses at the gene ends were 5 bases for V and 3 bases for J; bases not matched to a gene: 13. Germline V CDR1 and CDR2: SGHAT, FQDESV (reference sequence). This CDR3 contains 17 residues. The CDR3 DNA is TGTGCCAGCAGCCAGTGGGAACAGGGGGCGTTTGACTATGGCTACACCTTC. It is translated as CASSQWEQGAFDYGYTF.

This clone was recorded a few times. The chain couples TRBV5-1 to TRBJ2-1; TRBD2 matches at 9 bases. This CDR3 comprises 13 residues. CDR1 SGHRS and CDR2 YFSETQ come from the germline V gene. V was pared by 4 bases and J by 9 bases, with 5 bases of the junction left unmatched. This CDR3 reads CASSRAGGSEQFF. CDR3 coding DNA: TGCGCCAGCAGCCGGGCGGGAGGGTCTGAGCAGTTCTTC.

This sequence joins TRBV6-5 and TRBJ1-1; possible D gene TRBD1, 6 bases. The germline V and J ends were trimmed by 0 bases and 6 bases, with 11 bases remaining between them. This CDR3 comprises 14 residues. Germline V gene data show CDR1 as MNHEY and CDR2 as SVGAGI. The CDR3 bases are TGTGCCAGCAGTTACTCTGGGGGCTCGGCTGAAGCTTTCTTT. Protein product: CASSYSGGSAEAFF.

The count of this clone is one. J is TRBJ1-1 and V is TRBV13, with unresolved D. V lost 5 bases, J lost 0 bases, and 13 bases lay in between. The CDR3 runs 15 residues. Germline-derived CDR1 and CDR2 are PRHDT and FYEKMQ (reference sequence). CDR3 protein: CASSREVGLNTEAFF. The DNA of the CDR3 is TGTGCCAGCAGCAGAGAGGTTGGGTTGAACACTGAAGCTTTCTTT.

The chain recombines TRBV4-1 with TRBJ2-7; D remains ambiguous. The length of the CDR3 is 15 residues. V was clipped by 0 bases and J by 0 bases, with 9 bases between them. Germline loops: CDR1 MGHRA, CDR2 YSYEKL. Written as DNA, the CDR3 is TGCGCCAGCAGCCAAGATCGTGCAGCCTCCTACGAGCAGTACTTC. It encodes CASSQDRAASYEQYF.

The chain is built from TRBV4-1 and TRBJ1-1; D is unclear. Per the germline V gene, CDR1 is MGHRA and CDR2 is YSYEKL. V was clipped by 4 bases and J by 4 bases, with 19 bases between them. The CDR3 contains 16 residues. The CDR3: CASSPLDIRGSTEAFF. As DNA, the CDR3 is TGCGCCAGCAGCCCACTTGACATCCGTGGGAGCACTGAAGCTTTCTTT.

The V call is TRBV15, the J call TRBJ2-7, with 7 bases aligning to TRBD2. The CDR3 contains 14 residues. The V gene end was trimmed by 5 bases and the J gene end by 3 bases; junction bases not matched to a gene: 7. Germline CDR1 and CDR2: LNHNV and YYDKDF (reference sequence). The CDR3 protein is CATSPRGGSYEQYF. The CDR3 coding sequence is TGTGCCACCAGCCCCCGTGGCGGGAGCTACGAGCAGTACTTC.

CDR3 sequence reads: CASSVGTSGSHEQYF. DNA for the CDR3: TGTGCCAGCAGCGTGGGGACTAGCGGGAGCCACGAGCAGTACTTC. This sequence joins TRBV9 and TRBJ2-7; 14 bases match TRBD2. CDR3 size: 15 residues. The germline CDR1 and CDR2 sequences are SGDLS and YYNGEE. Unmatched junction bases numbered 3, after V lost 2 bases and J lost 5 bases.

This clone was detected once. The V and J genes are TRBV9 and TRBJ1-1; D not certain. This CDR3 is 12 amino acids long. CDR1 is SGDLS and CDR2 is YYNGEE in the germline V gene. The germline V and J ends were trimmed by 3 bases and 3 bases, with 6 bases remaining between them. The CDR3 nucleotides are TGTGCCAGCAGCGCGGGCTACACTGAAGCTTTCTTT. Its protein is CASSAGYTEAFF.

This clone was seen a single time. This chain joins TRBV21-1 and TRBJ2-1; the table's D call, TRBD2, has no DNA check behind it. TRBV21-1 is flagged as a pseudogene. The length of the CDR3 is 15 residues. CDR3 bases: TGTGCCAGCAGCAAAGAAAAGCGTCCCCCCAATGAGCAGTTCTTC. It is translated as CASSKEKRPPNEQFF.

This clone came up a few times. This chain connects TRBV7-9 to TRBJ1-3, with 7 nucleotides matching TRBD1. Trimming at V came to 5 bases and at J to 0 bases, leaving 7 bases not matched to a gene. The CDR3 contains 16 residues. The germline CDR1 and CDR2 sequences are SEHNR and FQNEAQ (reference sequence). The CDR3 spells CASSRDRVSSGNTIYF. The CDR3 DNA reads TGTGCCAGCAGCCGGGACAGAGTTAGCTCTGGAAACACCATATATTTT.

The V gene is TRBV2, the J gene TRBJ2-5; 9 nucleotides align to TRBD1. CDR3 length equals 14 residues. J gave up 8 bases and V 8 bases, and 12 bases lay outside the gene matches. Looked up from germline, CDR1 is SNHLY and CDR2 is FYNNEI. CDR3: CASGEGQGSSTQYF. CDR3 nucleotide sequence: TGTGCCAGCGGGGAAGGACAGGGGTCAAGTACCCAGTACTTC.

V is TRBV7-9 and J is TRBJ2-1; weak D call: TRBD2 (6 bases). The CDR3 runs to 15 residues. Germline CDR1 and CDR2: SEHNR and FQNEAQ (reference sequence). Trimming took 0 bases from V and 8 from J, leaving 14 bases between them. The CDR3 is CASSLAGGSMYEQFF. The CDR3 bases are TGTGCCAGCAGCTTAGCGGGAGGCTCTATGTATGAGCAGTTCTTC.

The chain carries TRBV9 and TRBJ1-6; D uncertain. This CDR3 region has 12 residues. From germline, CDR1 is SGDLS and CDR2 YYNGEE. V shed 3 bases and J shed 7 bases, with 5 bases lying between them. CDR3 loop: CASSAWNSPLHF. The CDR3 DNA reads as TGTGCCAGCAGCGCCTGGAATTCACCCCTCCACTTT.

The CDR3, as DNA: TGTGCCAGCAAAACCGGGACAGGGTCCACTGAAGCTTTCTTT. Its translation is CASKTGTGSTEAFF. The rearrangement joins TRBV2 to TRBJ1-1, with 9 bases aligning to TRBD1. The CDR3 length is 14 residues. Germline values: CDR1 SNHLY, CDR2 FYNNEI. V trimming: 7 bases; J trimming: 4 bases; junction bases outside the gene matches: 7.

This clone was recorded once. J is TRBJ2-1 and V is TRBV18, with D possibly TRBD1 on 6 matching bases. Germline CDR1 is KGHSH and CDR2 is LQKENI. With 6 bases removed from V and 0 bases from J, the gap between germline ends came to 15 bases. The CDR3 has 16 residues. CDR3 coding DNA: TGTGCCAGCTCGTCGAACCGGGACAACTCCTACAATGAGCAGTTCTTC. This sequence encodes CASSSNRDNSYNEQFF. Combining the CDR3 with reference TRBV18 and TRBJ2-1 gives the whole variable domain NAGVMQNPRHLVRRRGQEARLRCSPMKGHSHVYWYRQLPEEGLKFMVYLQKENIIDESGMPKERFSAEFPKEGPSILRIQQVVRGDSAAYFCASSSNRDNSYNEQFFGPGTRLTVL.

The chain is built from TRBV7-9 and TRBJ2-1; a weak D match, TRBD2 (5 bases). V was shortened by 4 bases and J by 6 bases, with 7 bases between the two germline ends. In germline, CDR1 is SEHNR, CDR2 FQNEAQ (reference sequence). The CDR3 loop spans 12 amino acids. CDR3: CASSYGINEQFF. CDR3 coding DNA: TGTGCCAGCAGCTACGGGATCAATGAGCAGTTCTTC.

For the CDR3, the DNA is TGTGCCAGCAGCCTCGGGGGTGACCTAACCGAGCAGTACTTC. Its protein is CASSLGGDLTEQYF. The V gene is TRBV4-2, the J gene TRBJ2-7, with D perhaps TRBD2 (6 bases). This CDR3 is built from 14 residues. V dropped 4 bases and J dropped 6 bases, with 16 bases sitting between them. CDR1 LGHNA and CDR2 YNFKEQ come from the germline V gene.

The V and J genes are TRBV4-1 and TRBJ1-2; D is perhaps TRBD1 (5 bases). With 4 bases removed from V and 5 bases from J, the gap between germline ends came to 11 bases. This CDR3 has 13 amino acids. Germline V lookup: CDR1 MGHRA, CDR2 YSYEKL. CDR3: CASSPGTIYGYTF. In nucleotides, the CDR3 is TGCGCCAGCAGCCCGGGGACCATTTATGGCTACACCTTC.

This clone was seen a handful of times. This rearrangement joins TRBV7-9 to TRBJ2-1; 7 bases align to TRBD2. Germline V gives CDR1 SEHNR, CDR2 FQNEAQ (reference sequence). Germline trimming cut 5 bases from V and 0 bases from J; bases unmatched to any gene: 7. The CDR3 loop spans 16 amino acids. CDR3 DNA: TGTGCCAGCAGCCCCCTTGAGCGGGACTCCTACAATGAGCAGTTCTTC. Its protein product is CASSPLERDSYNEQFF.

This clone was observed a few times. The chain couples TRBV29-1 to TRBJ2-7; D possibly uses TRBD1 or TRBD2 (6 bases each). Trimming removed 0 bases from V and 4 bases from J, with 19 bases in between. The germline V gene encodes CDR1 SQVTM and CDR2 ANQGSEA. There are 16 residues in the CDR3. The CDR3 region is CSVEDGGWRGSYEQYF. CDR3 sequence (DNA): TGCAGCGTTGAAGACGGCGGGTGGAGGGGGTCATACGAGCAGTACTTC.

The chain joins TRBV7-8 to TRBJ2-2; D unclear. CDR1 SGHVS and CDR2 FQNEAQ come from the germline V gene. The CDR3 is 17 amino acids. V was pared by 1 base and J by 0 bases, with 12 bases between. CDR3: CASSLEATDANTGELFF. The CDR3 DNA is TGTGCCAGCAGCTTAGAGGCGACGGATGCGAACACCGGGGAGCTGTTTTTT.

The chain uses TRBV9 and TRBJ2-2; 10 bases match TRBD1. The V and J ends lost 3 bases and 4 bases, in that order; junction bases with no gene match: 3. Per germline, CDR1 SGDLS and CDR2 YYNGEE. This CDR3 spans 15 amino acids. Written as DNA, the CDR3 is TGTGCCAGCAGCGGGCGACAGGGGGCCACCGGGGAGCTGTTTTTT. Amino acid sequence: CASSGRQGATGELFF.

The table lists this clone with a count of one. The chain is built from TRBV29-1 and TRBJ2-7, with TRBD2 matching over 12 bases. The CDR3 covers 14 residues. V was clipped by 2 bases and J by 3 bases; unmatched bases: 2. The germline CDR1 and CDR2 sequences are SQVTM and ANQGSEA. The CDR3: CSVELTSGSYEQYF. In DNA, the CDR3 is TGCAGCGTTGAACTGACTAGCGGGAGCTACGAGCAGTACTTC.

The chain is built from TRBV5-1 and TRBJ2-2, with D possibly called TRBD1 or TRBD2 (5 bases each). CDR1 SGHRS and CDR2 YFSETQ come from the germline V gene. This CDR3 comprises 14 residues. V lost 4 bases to trimming and J lost 7 bases, with 14 bases between them. CDR3 coding DNA: TGCGCCAGCAGCCCCGGGACCACCGACGGGGAGCTGTTTTTT. Residues: CASSPGTTDGELFF. Looking up the rest from reference TRBV5-1 and TRBJ2-2 gives the full variable domain: KAGVTQTPRYLIKTRGQQVTLSCSPISGHRSVSWYQQTPGQGLQFLFEYFSETQRNKGNFPGRFSGRQFSNSRSEMNVSTLELGDSALYLCASSPGTTDGELFFGEGSRLTVL.